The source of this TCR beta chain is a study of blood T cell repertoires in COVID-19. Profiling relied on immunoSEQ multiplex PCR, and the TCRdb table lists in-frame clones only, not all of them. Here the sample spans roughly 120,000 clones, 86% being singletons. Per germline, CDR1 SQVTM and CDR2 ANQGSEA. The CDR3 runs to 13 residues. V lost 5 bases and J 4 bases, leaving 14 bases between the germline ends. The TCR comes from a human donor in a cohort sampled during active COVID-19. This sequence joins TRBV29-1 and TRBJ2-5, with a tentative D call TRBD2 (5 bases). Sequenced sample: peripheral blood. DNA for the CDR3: TGCAGCGTTTGGACCGGGGATGGAGAGACCCAGTACTTC. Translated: CSVWTGDGETQYF.